These 27 T cell receptor beta chains were all obtained from the same sample, sequenced in a study of early T cells in non-severe SARS-CoV-2 infection. Via MiXCR, TCRdb re-called the 5' RACE reads, giving one row per CDR3 protein. The repertoire holds some 60,000 distinct CDR3 sequences, with 8.5% to 10% as singletons. Specimen: whole blood. The receptors were sampled from an adult who was a healthcare worker with PCR-confirmed SARS-CoV-2 infection or an uninfected control (not recorded which).

This chain uses TRBV5-6 with TRBJ2-2; 10 nucleotides agree with TRBD1. V shed 2 bases, J shed 6 bases, and the junction held 4 bases outside the gene matches. This CDR3 is 15 amino acids long. The V gene's germline CDR1 is SGHDT and CDR2 YYEEEE. The CDR3 DNA is TGTGCCAGCAGCTTCGGGACAGGGGTTTCCGGGGAGCTGTTTTTT. It translates to CASSFGTGVSGELFF.

This clonotype was counted many times. The gene calls are TRBV6-2 or TRBV6-3 and TRBJ2-1; no definite D call. V lost 5 bases and J lost 10, with 12 bases in between. Germline V gene lookup returns CDR1 MNHEY and CDR2 SVGEGT. CDR3 length: 12 amino acids. The CDR3 loop is CASSDTFREQFF. The CDR3 DNA reads as TGTGCCAGCAGTGACACATTCAGGGAGCAGTTCTTC.

At least ten counts were recorded for this clonotype. The chain is built from TRBV5-1 and TRBJ2-1; 8 bases line up with TRBD2. Trimming at V came to 4 bases and at J to 0 bases, leaving 9 bases not matched to a gene. The V gene's germline CDR1 is SGHRS and CDR2 YFSETQ. The CDR3 is 17 residues long. The CDR3 nucleotides are TGCGCCAGCAGCCGGGGGTTAGCGGGACGCTCCTACAATGAGCAGTTCTTC. This codes for CASSRGLAGRSYNEQFF.

This clonotype was recorded at least ten times. The V and J genes are TRBV21-1 and TRBJ1-1; the listed D gene, TRBD1, was not tested against the DNA. TRBV21-1 is shown as a pseudogene. There are 15 residues in the CDR3. CDR3 amino acids: CASGTFGGLNTEAFF. The CDR3 bases are TGTGCCAGCGGTACGTTCGGGGGCTTGAACACTGAAGCTTTCTTT.

As regards this clonotype: This may stem from a read error, because a much larger clone lies one nucleotide away. The V gene is TRBV19, the J gene TRBJ2-3; D is unresolved. CDR1 and CDR2 from the germline V gene are LNHDA and SQIVND (reference sequence). Trimming shortened V by 5 bases and J by 4 bases, and 7 bases separated the two germline ends. The CDR3 is 12 residues long. CDR3 sequence (DNA): TGTGCCAGTAGTTTTAGCTCAGATACGCAGTATTTT. Amino acids: CASSFSSDTQYF.

Only a few counts were recorded for this clonotype. V gene TRBV10-2 combines with J gene TRBJ2-1; D is possibly TRBD1 (6 bases). Germline loops: CDR1 WSHSY, CDR2 SAAADI. V was cut by 6 bases and J by 0 bases, with 15 bases left in between. The CDR3 has 16 amino acids. The CDR3 region has the DNA TGCGCCAGCAGCTCGACAGGCGATAGCTCCTACAATGAGCAGTTCTTC. Translation: CASSSTGDSSYNEQFF.

This clonotype showed up many times. The chain has TRBV24-1 and TRBJ2-1; no clear D gene. Germline CDR1 KGHDR, CDR2 SFDVKD. Trimming left V 5 bases short and J 7 bases short, with 11 bases between. The CDR3 loop spans 13 amino acids. In DNA form, the CDR3 reads TGTGCCACCAGTGCTTATCCTTCAAATGAGCAGTTCTTC. It translates to CATSAYPSNEQFF.

This clonotype was observed at least ten times. J is TRBJ2-3 and V is TRBV12-3 or TRBV12-4; maybe TRBD2 (6 bases). The CDR3 length is 12 residues. V lost 8 bases and J 5 bases, leaving 11 bases between the germline ends. The CDR3 sequence: CASRPGEDTQYF. CDR3 DNA sequence: TGTGCCAGCCGACCGGGGGAAGATACGCAGTATTTT.

This clonotype was detected many times. V usage is TRBV4-2 and J usage is TRBJ2-2; 9 nucleotides align to TRBD1. The length of the CDR3 is 17 residues. V lost 4 bases and J lost 0; bases outside the gene matches: 6. From germline, CDR1 is LGHNA and CDR2 YNFKEQ. CDR3 sequence: CASSPGQGQSNTGELFF. DNA of the CDR3: TGTGCCAGCAGCCCGGGACAGGGACAATCGAACACCGGGGAGCTGTTTTTT.

At least ten counts were recorded for this clonotype. V usage is TRBV9 and J usage is TRBJ2-1; D possibly corresponds to TRBD2 (5 bases). The CDR3 length is 15 residues. Germline V gene data show CDR1 as SGDLS and CDR2 as YYNGEE. V shed 3 bases and J shed 6 bases, with 16 bases lying between them. The CDR3 loop is CASSGASSRPNEQFF. In nucleotides, the CDR3 is TGTGCCAGCAGCGGGGCTTCTAGCAGACCCAATGAGCAGTTCTTC.

The rearrangement uses TRBV7-2 and TRBJ1-4; 9 bases agree with TRBD1. The CDR3 extends over 14 amino acids. In germline, CDR1 is SGHTA, CDR2 FQGNSA. Trimming removed 5 bases from V and 6 bases from J; junction bases left unmatched: 4. The CDR3 DNA follows: TGTGCCAGCAGCCCACGACAGGGGGATGAAAAACTGTTTTTT. It encodes CASSPRQGDEKLFF.

This clonotype was recorded at least ten times. This sequence joins TRBV25-1 and TRBJ2-7; tentative D call: TRBD2 (6 bases). V gave up 6 bases and J gave up 4 bases, with 19 bases separating them. The CDR3 sequence is 15 residues long. CDR1 and CDR2 (germline): MGHDK, SYGVNS. For the CDR3, the DNA is TGTGCCAGCAGCCCCGGGGTAGCGGTGGGGTACGAGCAGTACTTC. Translation gives CASSPGVAVGYEQYF.

This chain joins TRBV6-5 and TRBJ1-2; a weak D match, TRBD1 (6 bases). The germline V and J ends were trimmed by 2 bases and 4 bases, with 20 bases remaining between them. The germline CDR1 and CDR2 sequences are MNHEY and SVGAGI. This CDR3 region has 17 residues. In DNA form, the CDR3 reads TGTGCCAGCAGTTACCTTAGGACAGCCCGGCAGGGCTATGGCTACACCTTC. Encoded protein: CASSYLRTARQGYGYTF.

This clonotype was counted ten times or more. V and J are TRBV6-1 and TRBJ1-4; D unresolved. V shed 7 bases and J shed 0 bases, with 12 bases lying between them. There are 15 residues in the CDR3. Germline assignment: CDR1 MNHNS and CDR2 SASEGT. The CDR3 DNA reads TGTGCCAGCACCACGATAGCTGCAACTAATGAAAAACTGTTTTTT. It encodes CASTTIAATNEKLFF.

The chain couples TRBV7-9 to TRBJ1-2; D is unclear. The V gene lost 6 bases and the J gene lost 2 bases, with 13 bases spanning the gap. Germline CDR1 is SEHNR and CDR2 is FQNEAQ (reference sequence). The CDR3 has 14 amino acids. The CDR3 coding sequence is TGTGCCAGCAGTCCGCCTCCGGGGAACTATGGCTACACCTTC. Its protein product is CASSPPPGNYGYTF.

This clonotype has only a few counts. This chain links TRBV7-9 with TRBJ1-2, with D perhaps TRBD1 (5 bases). The CDR3 sequence is 12 residues long. From germline, CDR1 is SEHNR and CDR2 FQNEAQ (reference sequence). The V gene lost 8 bases and the J gene lost 4 bases, with 11 bases spanning the gap. CDR3 coding DNA: TGTGCCAGCGGAGGTGGGACCTATGGCTACACCTTC. Residues: CASGGGTYGYTF.

This clonotype has ten or more counts. V gene TRBV27 combines with J gene TRBJ1-3; D not certain. From germline, CDR1 is MNHEY and CDR2 SMNVEV (reference sequence). This CDR3 spans 14 amino acids. Trimming removed 2 bases at V and 1 base at J, with 6 bases between. The CDR3 spells CASSLGGSGNTIYF. The CDR3 DNA reads as TGTGCCAGCAGTTTAGGAGGGTCTGGAAACACCATATATTTT.

Many counts were recorded for this clonotype. The gene calls are TRBV7-6 and TRBJ2-5; 8 bases are shared with TRBD2. The CDR3 is 16 residues long. Per germline, CDR1 SGHVS and CDR2 FNYEAQ. V was pared by 1 base and J by 2 bases, with 6 bases of the junction left unmatched. The CDR3 spells CASSLVGSGVQETQYF. The CDR3, as DNA: TGTGCCAGCAGCTTAGTAGGTAGCGGGGTACAAGAGACCCAGTACTTC.

This clonotype was observed many times. The V call is TRBV5-1, the J call TRBJ1-5; no clear D. Germline lookup yields CDR1 SGHRS and CDR2 YFSETQ. The CDR3 is 13 amino acids. V was cut by 0 bases and J by 5 bases, with 6 bases left in between. This CDR3 reads CASSLVGDQPQHF. DNA for the CDR3: TGCGCCAGCAGCTTGGTTGGTGATCAGCCCCAGCATTTT.

This clonotype has more than one count but fewer than ten. This chain joins TRBV12-3 or TRBV12-4 and TRBJ2-1; 7 nucleotides align to TRBD1. The CDR3 sequence is 14 residues long. J was trimmed by 4 bases and V by 7 bases; bases with no gene match: 7. CDR3 loop: CASIAGTEYNEQFF. CDR3 nucleotide sequence: TGTGCCAGCATCGCCGGGACAGAGTACAATGAGCAGTTCTTC.

At least ten counts were recorded for this clonotype. The chain has TRBV6-5 and TRBJ1-2; TRBD1 aligns across 7 bases. Germline V gene lookup returns CDR1 MNHEY and CDR2 SVGAGI. The V and J ends lost 3 bases and 8 bases, in that order; junction bases with no gene match: 6. The CDR3 loop spans 13 amino acids. As DNA, the CDR3 is TGTGCCAGCAGTTATGAGGGGGCGCTCGGCTACACCTTC. Its translation: CASSYEGALGYTF.

The CDR3 bases are TGTGCCAGCAGCTTGCCCAAGGGACAAAAGCTAGATACGCAGTATTTT. Its protein product is CASSLPKGQKLDTQYF. The chain combines TRBV7-2 with TRBJ2-3; possible D gene TRBD1, 6 bases. V shed 3 bases and J shed 5 bases, with 18 bases lying between them. Per the germline V gene, CDR1 is SGHTA and CDR2 is FQGNSA. The CDR3 extends over 16 amino acids.

This clonotype was detected once. This sequence joins TRBV7-2 and TRBJ2-7; D may be TRBD2 (5 bases). The V gene's germline CDR1 is SGHTA and CDR2 FQGNSA. This CDR3 spans 14 amino acids. The ends were cut back, 4 bases at V and 2 bases at J, with 12 bases in the middle. In nucleotides, the CDR3 is TGTGCCAGCAGCTCCTCTGGAGGCCCCTACGAGCAGTACTTC. Translation gives CASSSSGGPYEQYF.

At least ten counts were recorded for this clonotype. The rearrangement uses TRBV7-9 and TRBJ2-2, with a tentative D call TRBD2 (6 bases). CDR1 and CDR2 from the germline V gene are SEHNR and FQNEAQ (reference sequence). The CDR3 covers 15 residues. Trimming pared 5 bases from V and 0 bases from J, leaving 10 bases between. CDR3 in DNA: TGTGCCAGCAGCCCTGGACTACCGAACACCGGGGAGCTGTTTTTT. Amino acid sequence: CASSPGLPNTGELFF.

This clonotype was detected ten times or more. The J gene is TRBJ2-1, the V gene TRBV5-4, with D maybe TRBD2 (6 bases). V was clipped by 3 bases and J by 2 bases, with 12 bases between them. The CDR3 has 15 residues. In germline, CDR1 is SGHNT, CDR2 YYREEE (reference sequence). This CDR3 reads CASSSGTPTYNEQFF. The CDR3 DNA follows: TGTGCCAGCAGCTCCGGGACTCCGACCTACAATGAGCAGTTCTTC. Complete variable domain (other parts from reference TRBV5-4 and TRBJ2-1): ETGVTQSPTHLIKTRGQQVTLRCSSQSGHNTVSWYQQALGQGPQFIFQYYREEENGRGNFPPRFSGLQFPNYSSELNVNALELDDSALYLCASSSGTPTYNEQFFGPGTRLTVL.

This clonotype was counted ten times or more. V gene TRBV5-1 combines with J gene TRBJ2-3, with D possibly TRBD2 on 6 matching bases. V lost 0 bases, J lost 2 bases, and 13 bases lay in between. CDR1 and CDR2 from the germline V gene are SGHRS and YFSETQ. The CDR3 runs to 16 residues. The CDR3 bases are TGCGCCAGCAGCTTGGTCGCAGCGGGTAACACAGATACGCAGTATTTT. Amino acids: CASSLVAAGNTDTQYF.

This clonotype was seen a handful of times. The gene calls are TRBV5-1 and TRBJ2-1; the D call may be TRBD1 or TRBD2 (5 bases each). CDR1 and CDR2 from the germline V gene are SGHRS and YFSETQ. The CDR3 runs to 15 residues. V was shortened by 5 bases and J by 4 bases, with 16 bases between the two germline ends. Written as DNA, the CDR3 is TGCGCCAGCAGACCCGGATTTGGGGGTTACAATGAGCAGTTCTTC. Its translation: CASRPGFGGYNEQFF.